This entry features one T cell receptor (beta chain) sequence. The CDR3 spans 16 residues. Trimming shortened V by 3 bases and J by 1 base, and 16 bases separated the two germline ends. The germline V gene encodes CDR1 MDHEN and CDR2 SYDVKM. The data are from a study of blood T cells in healthy people across ages. The use of a sample-barcoded 5' primer and a J-beta primer mix characterized a second PCR of 7 to 11 cycles. One entry per CDR3 protein, called by TCRdb with MiXCR from the 5' RACE reads. The sample includes about 830,000 distinct CDR3 sequences, 62% of them seen just once. The sequencing input was blood. V gene TRBV28 combines with J gene TRBJ2-7; tentative D call: TRBD1 (6 bases). This TCR came from a man aged 25 to 40 in good health. Written as DNA, the CDR3 is TGTGCCAGCAGTTTGGGGGCGAGGGGCGTATCCTACGAGCAGTACTTC. It translates to CASSLGARGVSYEQYF.